These 2 T cell receptor beta chains originate from one sample sequenced in a study of T cell repertoires in cytomegalovirus infection. TCRdb redid the calling of the reads with MiXCR, one entry per CDR3 protein. Of a few hundred thousand distinct CDR3 sequences in the sample, more than 30% were seen once. The antigens these receptors bind are not known. Sequenced here: cultured PBMCs, sampled from culture after CMV antigen stimulation. The receptors shown here come from a human donor in good health (CMV status not recorded). Some clones in this sample may be carry-over from other donors' samples.

The CDR3 region has the DNA TGTGCCAGCAGCTCAAATCCAGGGCTGAACACTGAAGCTTTCTTT. Its protein product is CASSSNPGLNTEAFF. The V and J genes are TRBV7-2 and TRBJ1-1, with D possibly matching TRBD1 (5 bases). V lost 4 bases to trimming and J lost 0 bases, with 12 bases between them. The CDR3 extends over 15 amino acids. CDR1 is SGHTA, CDR2 FQGNSA, per germline.

This clonotype was observed a handful of times. The chain combines TRBV7-3 with TRBJ1-6; D ambiguous. V shed 1 base and J shed 7 bases, with 14 bases lying between them. The CDR3 covers 16 residues. Per the germline V gene, CDR1 is SGHTA and CDR2 is FQGTGA. CDR3 bases: TGTGCCAGCAGCTTAAGGGCTCAACCGGGAAATTCACCCCTCCACTTT. Protein sequence: CASSLRAQPGNSPLHF.